This T cell receptor beta chain was found in a study of vaccination and CD4 T cells after COVID-19 (dated by TCRdb to about 2022). The study in broad terms: Every convalescent patient had a positive nasal swab PCR test for SARS-CoV-2, with mild disease in roughly nine patients and severe disease in one. Six males and four females were included in the convalescent cohort, with two Hispanic individuals, seven Caucasians, two Asians and one multiracial person represented. Participants got two doses of the Pfizer-BioNTech BNT162b2 vaccine (n=8) or two doses of the Moderna mRNA-1273 vaccine (n=2). Post-COVID blood samples from convalescent patients were collected a median of around 110 days after diagnosis, with a range of about 30 to 170 days. Post-vaccine blood samples were taken a median of around 77 days after the second vaccine dose, with a range of 14 to 241 days. For stimulating the cultures, overlapping spike peptide pools were used, derived from SARS-CoV-2 as well as from the common cold coronaviruses HCoV-NL63, HCoV-OC43 and HCoV-229E. As controls, cultures received a CEFX viral epitope pool (the positive control), an HIV-1 Nef peptide pool (the negative control), or no peptide at all. The spike-specific CD4+ TCR repertoire was compared before and after mRNA vaccination in nine to ten COVID-19 convalescent patients and a handful of infection-naive healthy vaccine recipients. Findings and caveats that apply to the study as a whole: The median count of SARS-CoV-2-reactive clonotypes went up from 20 to 25 after infection to about 41 after vaccination, although the change was not significant. The study included relatively few convalescent patients and did not analyze early timepoints after natural infection. Among the post-vaccine SARS-CoV-2-reactive clones in convalescent patients, a median roughly 85% showed up only after vaccination, which suggests vaccine-specific priming. In convalescent patients, nearly all vaccine-specific clones (304 of 307) were found to be mono-reactive for SARS-CoV-2 spike rather than cross-reactive with common cold coronaviruses.

Unmatched junction bases come to 5, with V trimmed by 5 bases and J by 7 bases. The CDR3 holds 14 amino acids from the cysteine to the phenylalanine. Of the read, only the CDR3 DNA is kept; its 42 bases are in frame from base 1. CDR1 SGHNT and CDR2 YENEEA were looked up in the germline V gene. Concerning this clonotype itself: It lacks a known antigen. Base-call qualities are not available, and no considerably larger clone is one nucleotide away.

The library relied on PCR. TCR sequencing of DNA from cultured CD4+ T cells used the Oncomine TCR Beta short-read assay at the Johns Hopkins FTIC core. Genomic DNA was extracted from the cultured CD4+ T cells with the QIAamp micro DNA kit. Oncomine TCR Beta libraries from cultured CD4+ T cells were pooled with unique dual indexes and sequenced on an Illumina iSeq 100. On the authors' methods: Non-productive sequences were removed, and CDR3s that did not start with C, did not end with F or W, or were shorter than 7 amino acids were discarded. Antigen-specific clonotypes were identified using the MANAFEST web application through comparison of peptide-stimulated wells with reference and other culture wells. Positive clones required FDR below 0.05, an odds ratio above 5, and productive frequency above 0.1% in at least two of three replicate wells. A clonotype counted as cross-reactive if it showed significant expansion both in the SARS-CoV-2 spike wells and in at least one common cold coronavirus spike condition. Similarity between CDR3 sequences was evaluated in R version 3.6.1 using Levenshtein distances (stringdist) and unrooted phylogenetic trees (ape). TCRdb itself trimmed the public reads at Q25 with fastp, ran MiXCR and retained productive beta chains. Entries are consolidated by CDR3 protein sequence, retaining the most common genes and DNA. The V and J calls here are based on TCRdb, not the publication. The sample table holds more than 15,000 distinct CDR3 sequences, of which roughly 51% were seen once. The leading ten clones occupy about 32% of the sample.

The treatment or condition label, read with the paper, signifies: approximately nine-day PBMC culture with coronavirus spike peptide pools or control peptides (ViraFEST assay). To expand antigen-specific T cells with peptide pools and then pick out the expanded clonotypes through TCR sequencing, the study relied on the ViraFEST assay. The positive SARS-CoV-2 PCR tests of the convalescent patients were dated from March to December 2020, before the Alpha, Beta and Delta variants emerged in the United States. PBMCs were cultured at around 2 million per well in IMDM supplemented with 5% human AB serum and 8.5 to 10 IU/ml IL-2, with roughly 10 ug/ml peptide pools added. On days 3 and 7, half of the culture medium was replaced with fresh IL-2-containing medium. After less than twelve days of culture, CD4+ T cells were isolated by negative selection with the EasySep CD4+ T cell isolation kit. Ficoll-Paque Plus gradient centrifugation was used to isolate PBMCs from whole blood, and the isolated PBMCs were then either used fresh or cryopreserved at -140C. In general, triplicate wells were set up for every culture condition.

The receptor's source is a human donor with COVID-19. Material: cultured CD4+ T cells from blood, obtained after SARS-CoV-2 vaccination. The rearranged chain carries TRBV11-3 and TRBJ2-5; TRBD2 lines up with 12 middle nucleotides. The bases read TGTGCCAGCAGCCTCGGACTAGCGGGGCGGACCCAGTACTTC. Translated, it reads CASSLGLAGRTQYF. The full variable domain, completed from the reference TRBV11-3 and TRBJ2-5 proteins outside the CDR3, reads EAGVVQSPRYKIIEKKQPVAFWCNPISGHNTLYWYLQNLGQGPELLIRYENEEAVDDSQLPKDRFSAERLKGVDSTLKIQPAELGDSAVYLCASSLGLAGRTQYFGPGTRLLVL.